Listed here are 22 T cell receptor beta chains from one sample, sequenced in a study of identical twins. MiXCR, run by TCRdb on the 5' RACE reads, gives a single entry per CDR3 protein. The table shows about 530,000 distinct CDR3 sequences, with approximately 20% occurring only once. These data were also reused for a study on yellow fever vaccine responses in identical twins.

Sequencing was done on a sample of CD4+ T cells sorted from blood. These receptors all stem from a woman under 30 in good health.

The V gene is TRBV7-9, the J gene TRBJ1-1; no reliable D call. CDR1 SEHNR and CDR2 FQNEAQ come from the germline V gene (reference sequence). With 0 bases removed from V and 1 base from J, the gap between germline ends came to 9 bases. This CDR3 region has 15 residues. The CDR3 loop is CASSLASGWNTEAFF. CDR3 nucleotide sequence: TGTGCCAGCAGCTTAGCGTCCGGGTGGAACACTGAAGCTTTCTTT.

The chain combines TRBV5-1 with TRBJ2-2; a weak D match, TRBD1 (6 bases). This CDR3 contains 13 residues. Germline-derived CDR1 and CDR2 are SGHRS and YFSETQ. The ends were cut back, 3 bases at V and 6 bases at J, with 9 bases in the middle. CDR3 region: CASSSGDPGELFF. The CDR3 DNA reads as TGCGCCAGCAGCTCAGGGGATCCCGGGGAGCTGTTTTTT. Filled out from reference TRBV5-1 and TRBJ2-2, the complete variable domain reads KAGVTQTPRYLIKTRGQQVTLSCSPISGHRSVSWYQQTPGQGLQFLFEYFSETQRNKGNFPGRFSGRQFSNSRSEMNVSTLELGDSALYLCASSSGDPGELFFGEGSRLTVL.

The chain has TRBV4-1 and TRBJ2-1; 10 bases are shared with TRBD1. Per germline, CDR1 MGHRA and CDR2 YSYEKL. V shed 3 bases and J 6 bases; nucleotides not matched to a gene: 8. The CDR3 extends over 16 amino acids. In DNA, the CDR3 is TGCGCCAGCAGCCAGGTCGAGACAGGGGGCCTCAATGAGCAGTTCTTC. This gives the protein CASSQVETGGLNEQFF.

The genes are TRBV20-1 and TRBJ2-1; D may be TRBD2 (5 bases). Trimming took 5 bases from V and 6 from J, leaving 23 bases between them. This CDR3 comprises 16 residues. Germline CDR1 DFQATT, CDR2 SNEGSKA (reference sequence). The DNA of the CDR3 is TGCAGTGCTCGTAGCAGTCTGGCGGGCCCCCCCAATGAGCAGTTCTTC. It translates to CSARSSLAGPPNEQFF.

The gene calls are TRBV15 and TRBJ2-3; D remains ambiguous. Per germline, CDR1 LNHNV and CDR2 YYDKDF (reference sequence). Deletions cut 0 bases from V and 2 bases from J, with 9 bases between. The CDR3 extends over 15 amino acids. CDR3 amino acids: CATSRDAGDTDTQYF. The CDR3 coding sequence is TGTGCCACCAGCAGAGATGCTGGGGACACAGATACGCAGTATTTT.

The V and J genes are TRBV7-9 and TRBJ2-7, with 9 bases aligning to TRBD2. V was pared by 4 bases and J by 6 bases, with 7 bases of the junction left unmatched. Germline V gene sequence: CDR1 SEHNR, CDR2 FQNEAQ (reference sequence). The CDR3 has 14 residues. In DNA form, the CDR3 reads TGTGCCAGCAGCTCCGGACTAGCGTCTGCCGAGCAGTACTTC. Its translation is CASSSGLASAEQYF.

The CDR3 coding sequence is TGTGCCAGCAGTTGGGACAAAGATTCCAATCAGCCCCAGCATTTT. Translation: CASSWDKDSNQPQHF. The chain employs TRBV6-5 and TRBJ1-5, with D possibly being TRBD1 (6 bases). Trimming took 4 bases from V and 3 from J, leaving 13 bases between them. Looked up from germline, CDR1 is MNHEY and CDR2 is SVGAGI. The CDR3 totals 15 residues.

This rearrangement joins TRBV5-1 to TRBJ2-4; TRBD2 agrees at 9 bases. The germline V gene encodes CDR1 SGHRS and CDR2 YFSETQ. The CDR3 totals 14 residues. V shed 2 bases, J shed 8 bases, and the junction held 5 bases outside the gene matches. The CDR3 reads CASSFISGGDIQYF. Written as DNA, the CDR3 is TGCGCCAGCAGCTTTATTAGCGGGGGTGACATTCAGTACTTC. Supplemented by reference TRBV5-1 and TRBJ2-4, the full variable domain reads KAGVTQTPRYLIKTRGQQVTLSCSPISGHRSVSWYQQTPGQGLQFLFEYFSETQRNKGNFPGRFSGRQFSNSRSEMNVSTLELGDSALYLCASSFISGGDIQYFGAGTRLSVL.

This clonotype was seen more than once but under ten times. V gene TRBV15 combines with J gene TRBJ2-3; D is perhaps TRBD1 or TRBD2 (5 bases each). Germline V gene lookup returns CDR1 LNHNV and CDR2 YYDKDF (reference sequence). CDR3 size: 12 residues. V shed 0 bases and J shed 14 bases, with 12 bases lying between them. The CDR3 bases are TGTGCCACCAGCAGAGAGAGGGGTAATGGGTATTTT. Translation: CATSRERGNGYF.

The CDR3 loop reads CASSFLGGDKLFF. The CDR3 DNA reads TGTGCCAGCAGCTTTCTGGGAGGCGATAAACTGTTTTTT. This sequence joins TRBV7-8 and TRBJ1-4; D is unclear. Trimming shortened V by 3 bases and J by 11 bases, and 13 bases separated the two germline ends. This CDR3 has 13 amino acids. Germline V gene data show CDR1 as SGHVS and CDR2 as FQNEAQ.

The chain joins TRBV5-1 to TRBJ2-2; 14 bases agree with TRBD2. Per the germline V gene, CDR1 is SGHRS and CDR2 is YFSETQ. The CDR3 covers 17 residues. Losses at the gene ends were 2 bases for V and 5 bases for J; bases not matched to a gene: 5. DNA of the CDR3: TGCGCCAGCAGCTTTGGGACTAGCGGGAGTATGACCGGGGAGCTGTTTTTT. Protein sequence: CASSFGTSGSMTGELFF. Based on the CDR3 plus reference TRBV5-1 and TRBJ2-2, the full variable domain is KAGVTQTPRYLIKTRGQQVTLSCSPISGHRSVSWYQQTPGQGLQFLFEYFSETQRNKGNFPGRFSGRQFSNSRSEMNVSTLELGDSALYLCASSFGTSGSMTGELFFGEGSRLTVL.

The genes are TRBV3-1 and TRBJ1-5; D not certain. Trimming left V 5 bases short and J 1 base short, with 12 bases between. The CDR3 consists of 15 residues. Germline values: CDR1 LGHDT, CDR2 YNNKEL (reference sequence). The CDR3, as DNA: TGTGCCAGCAGCACCACACCGAACAGCAATCAGCCCCAGCATTTT. Translated: CASSTTPNSNQPQHF. Looking up the rest from reference TRBV3-1 and TRBJ1-5 gives the full variable domain: DTAVSQTPKYLVTQMGNDKSIKCEQNLGHDTMYWYKQDSKKFLKIMFSYNNKELIINETVPNRFSPKSPDKAHLNLHINSLELGDSAVYFCASSTTPNSNQPQHFGDGTRLSIL.

The J gene is TRBJ1-1, the V gene TRBV12-3 or TRBV12-4; D gene ambiguous. The V gene lost 6 bases and the J gene lost 1 base, with 9 bases spanning the gap. The CDR3 length is 13 residues. CDR3 sequence: CASSQFGNTEAFF. The CDR3, as DNA: TGTGCCAGCAGCCAGTTCGGGAACACTGAAGCTTTCTTT.

The chain couples TRBV9 to TRBJ2-2; no definite D call. V was pared by 0 bases and J by 6 bases, with 12 bases between. Germline V gene sequence: CDR1 SGDLS, CDR2 YYNGEE. The CDR3 has 15 amino acids. CDR3 sequence reads: CASSVVSSDPGELFF. CDR3 DNA sequence: TGTGCCAGCAGCGTAGTCTCATCAGATCCCGGGGAGCTGTTTTTT.

The rearrangement links TRBV9 to TRBJ2-1; D unclear. Trimming took off 0 bases at V and 12 bases at J, with 13 bases between the two ends. CDR1 and CDR2 from the germline V gene are SGDLS and YYNGEE. The CDR3 length is 13 residues. Here the CDR3 reads CASSVGDFHTQFF. As DNA, the CDR3 is TGTGCCAGCAGCGTAGGTGACTTTCATACGCAGTTCTTC. Full variable domain (remainder filled in from reference TRBV9 and TRBJ2-1): DSGVTQTPKHLITATGQRVTLRCSPRSGDLSVYWYQQSLDQGLQFLIQYYNGEERAKGNILERFSAQQFPDLHSELNLSSLELGDSALYFCASSVGDFHTQFFGPGTRLTVL.

This clonotype was detected ten times or more. This chain connects TRBV5-1 to TRBJ2-7, with 8 bases matching TRBD1. This CDR3 spans 14 amino acids. The germline V gene has CDR1 SGHRS and CDR2 YFSETQ. Germline trimming cut 4 bases from V and 3 bases from J; bases unmatched to any gene: 6. The CDR3 is CASSEGTGLYEQYV. The CDR3, as DNA: TGCGCCAGCAGCGAGGGGACAGGCCTCTACGAGCAGTACGTC.

The table lists this clonotype with a count of one. The V and J genes are TRBV11-1 and TRBJ2-4; tentative D call: TRBD2 (5 bases). Germline CDR1 SGHAT, CDR2 FQDESV (reference sequence). Trimming removed 6 bases at V and 8 bases at J, with 17 bases between. CDR3 size: 14 residues. The CDR3 sequence: CASSWTPNQDIQYF. CDR3 coding DNA: TGTGCCAGCAGTTGGACTCCAAACCAAGACATTCAGTACTTC.

The chain recombines TRBV12-3 or TRBV12-4 with TRBJ2-5, with D possibly being TRBD1 (6 bases). The CDR3 extends over 16 amino acids. Trimming removed 6 bases from V and 4 bases from J, with 21 bases in between. CDR3 loop: CASSLSGTSHSETQYF. The CDR3 coding sequence is TGTGCCAGCAGCCTATCCGGGACAAGCCATTCAGAGACCCAGTACTTC.

In DNA, the CDR3 is TGTGCCAGCAGCCTCGGACTAGCGGGACCTTTCTACAATGAGCAGTTCTTC. Translation: CASSLGLAGPFYNEQFF. The gene calls are TRBV7-8 and TRBJ2-1; 12 bases match TRBD2. Germline trimming cut 5 bases from V and 3 bases from J; bases unmatched to any gene: 8. Germline loops: CDR1 SGHVS, CDR2 FQNEAQ. CDR3 length: 17 residues.

This clonotype occurred once. Here the CDR3 reads CASSLTSGRGTGELFF. The CDR3 coding sequence is TGCGCCAGCAGCCTCACTAGCGGGCGTGGAACCGGGGAGCTGTTTTTT. The chain uses TRBV4-1 and TRBJ2-2; 9 bases are a match to TRBD2. The CDR3 has 16 amino acids. Germline lookup yields CDR1 MGHRA and CDR2 YSYEKL. V gave up 4 bases and J gave up 5 bases; unmatched junction bases: 8.

For this clonotype: A single base separates this from a much larger clone, so it may be a read error. This chain joins TRBV28 and TRBJ2-3; 9 bases are a match to TRBD2. This CDR3 has 14 amino acids. V gave up 3 bases and J gave up 4 bases; unmatched junction bases: 2. Germline assignment: CDR1 MDHEN and CDR2 SYDVKM. The CDR3 DNA sequence: TGTGCCAGCAGTTTGCGGGGGGGCGCAGATACGCAGTATTTT. Protein sequence: CASSLRGGADTQYF.

The gene calls are TRBV11-2 and TRBJ2-7, with D possibly being TRBD2 (7 bases). CDR3 length: 15 amino acids. V was trimmed by 1 base and J by 0 bases, leaving 10 bases between them. Germline V CDR1 and CDR2: SGHAT, FQNNGV. CDR3 in DNA: TGTGCCAGCAGCTTAGGGGGGGGCCACTCCTACGAGCAGTACGTC. As protein: CASSLGGGHSYEQYV.